These 8 T cell receptor beta chains came from one sample sequenced in a study of blood T cell repertoires in COVID-19. The repertoire was sequenced with immunoSEQ multiplex PCR; TCRdb's copy has only in-frame clones and lacks some. The sample has roughly 340,000 clones; 87% are singletons. Sequences were obtained from PBMCs or T cells enriched from blood (not recorded which). These receptors were collected from a man aged 35 to 55 in a cohort exposed to, infected with or recovered from COVID-19 (not recorded which).

This chain uses TRBV28 with TRBJ1-2; D call uncertain. V lost 5 bases, J lost 4 bases, and 17 bases lay in between. The CDR3 loop spans 15 amino acids. The germline gives CDR1 MDHEN, CDR2 SYDVKM. CDR3 sequence: CASSPSGPRGYGYTF. In nucleotides, the CDR3 is TGTGCCAGCAGTCCATCCGGGCCACGGGGCTATGGCTACACCTTC.

The rearrangement links TRBV19 to TRBJ1-2, with D unclear. CDR3 size: 13 residues. Trimming shortened V by 3 bases and J by 8 bases, and 13 bases separated the two germline ends. Germline V CDR1 and CDR2: LNHDA, SQIVND (reference sequence). The CDR3 loop reads CASSISPGWGYTF. DNA for the CDR3: TGTGCCAGTAGTATTAGCCCCGGATGGGGCTACACCTTC.

This chain uses TRBV7-8 with TRBJ2-3; no clear D gene. The CDR3 length is 16 residues. Germline V gives CDR1 SGHVS, CDR2 FQNEAQ. V lost 1 base to trimming and J lost 2 bases, with 13 bases between them. The CDR3: CASSLVWARNTDTQYF. CDR3 DNA sequence: TGTGCCAGCAGCTTAGTATGGGCTCGAAACACAGATACGCAGTATTTT.

CDR3 residues: CASSKEGRVDNQPQHF. In DNA form, the CDR3 reads TGTGCCAGCAGCAAAGAGGGCAGGGTAGACAATCAGCCCCAGCATTTT. V gene TRBV21-1 combines with J gene TRBJ1-5; whether TRBD1, the table's D call, matches the DNA was not checked. TRBV21-1 is a pseudogene locus. This CDR3 spans 16 amino acids.

The rearrangement uses TRBV5-6 and TRBJ1-2; 7 bases map to TRBD1. CDR1 is SGHDT and CDR2 is YYEEEE in the germline V gene. This CDR3 has 13 amino acids. V was clipped by 1 base and J by 8 bases; unmatched bases: 5. CDR3 protein: CASSLRQGEGYTF. For the CDR3, the DNA is TGTGCCAGCAGCTTGAGGCAGGGGGAGGGCTACACCTTC.

V usage is TRBV28 and J usage is TRBJ2-6; tentative D call: TRBD2 (6 bases). Germline CDR1 MDHEN, CDR2 SYDVKM. The CDR3 loop spans 16 amino acids. Trimming took 3 bases from V and 4 from J, leaving 13 bases between them. For the CDR3, the DNA is TGTGCCAGCAGTTTTATCCGGGGGTTCGGGGCCAACGTCCTGACTTTC. Residues: CASSFIRGFGANVLTF.

This clone appeared a single time. The chain combines TRBV18 with TRBJ1-2; unclear D gene. The CDR3 runs to 16 residues. Germline V CDR1 and CDR2: KGHSH, LQKENI. Trimming shortened V by 3 bases and J by 0 bases, and 14 bases separated the two germline ends. CDR3 sequence reads: CASSPDQTTTNYGYTF. CDR3 nucleotide sequence: TGTGCCAGCTCACCGGACCAGACTACCACTAACTATGGCTACACCTTC.

The chain couples TRBV4-2 to TRBJ1-5; perhaps TRBD1 as D (5 bases). This CDR3 is built from 14 residues. V was shortened by 6 bases and J by 4 bases, with 13 bases between the two germline ends. Germline-derived CDR1 and CDR2 are LGHNA and YNFKEQ. The CDR3 nucleotides read TGTGCCAGCAGGTCCGACAGCAGAAATCAGCCCCAGCATTTT. This translates into CASRSDSRNQPQHF.